The 20 T cell receptor beta chains given below trace back to one sample, sequenced in a study of shared clonotypes between healthy human individuals. Naive CD8 cells comprised CD45RO-negative, CCR7-positively selected cells, excluding terminally differentiated effector memory CD45RA+ cells. Generated by immunoSEQ multiplex PCR, the TCRdb table keeps only in-frame clones and is missing some. The sample consists of more than 2 million clones, about 95% of them appearing once. Material for sequencing was naive CD8+ T cells sorted from blood. The receptors were gathered from a man between 18 and 35 years old in good health.

The chain employs TRBV7-9 and TRBJ1-1, with D uncertain. Germline values: CDR1 SEHNR, CDR2 FQNEAQ (reference sequence). This CDR3 is built from 12 residues. V gave up 1 base and J gave up 10 bases, with 10 bases separating them. The CDR3 sequence is CASSLGADGAFF. The CDR3 DNA follows: TGTGCCAGCAGCTTAGGGGCGGACGGAGCTTTCTTT.

The rearrangement links TRBV27 to TRBJ2-7; 14 bases agree with TRBD2. The CDR3 contains 15 residues. The ends lost 6 bases at V and 7 bases at J; junction bases unmatched: 8. CDR1 and CDR2 (germline): MNHEY, SMNVEV (reference sequence). CDR3 DNA sequence: TGTGCCAGCAGCCGACTAGCGGGAGGGCCCTCGGAGCAGTACTTC. Translated, it gives CASSRLAGGPSEQYF.

This chain links TRBV28 with TRBJ1-1; 7 positions agree with TRBD1. Germline CDR1 is MDHEN and CDR2 is SYDVKM. V was pared by 6 bases and J by 3 bases, with 10 bases of the junction left unmatched. This CDR3 is built from 15 residues. CDR3 nucleotides: TGTGCCAGCAGCTTCCGGGGACAGCTTGACACTGAAGCTTTCTTT. It translates to CASSFRGQLDTEAFF.

The chain employs TRBV5-1 and TRBJ2-7, with TRBD1 identical over 10 bases. CDR3 size: 15 residues. The V and J ends lost 8 bases and 3 bases, in that order; junction bases with no gene match: 11. Per the germline V gene, CDR1 is SGHRS and CDR2 is YFSETQ. Written as DNA, the CDR3 is TGCGCCAGGGGACCGGGACAGGGGATTTACTACGAGCAGTACTTC. Amino acid sequence: CARGPGQGIYYEQYF. The variable domain in full, with the rest retrieved from reference TRBV5-1 and TRBJ2-7, is KAGVTQTPRYLIKTRGQQVTLSCSPISGHRSVSWYQQTPGQGLQFLFEYFSETQRNKGNFPGRFSGRQFSNSRSEMNVSTLELGDSALYLCARGPGQGIYYEQYFGPGTRLTVT.

The rearrangement links TRBV29-1 to TRBJ2-1; no clear D gene. V dropped 1 base and J dropped 6 bases, with 10 bases sitting between them. The CDR3 is 13 residues long. Germline CDR1 reads SQVTM; CDR2 reads ANQGSEA. DNA of the CDR3: TGCAGCGTTGAAGGAGTAGTTAGCAATGAGCAGTTCTTC. It translates to CSVEGVVSNEQFF.

The gene calls are TRBV25-1 and TRBJ2-1; 10 bases are shared with TRBD1. Germline CDR1 and CDR2: MGHDK and SYGVNS. The V gene end was trimmed by 8 bases and the J gene end by 4 bases; junction bases not matched to a gene: 5. CDR3 length: 14 amino acids. CDR3 DNA sequence: TGTGCCAGCTCCTGGACAGGGGGTTACAATGAGCAGTTCTTC. It translates to CASSWTGGYNEQFF.

The rearrangement uses TRBV21-1 and TRBJ1-1; the D segment call TRBD1 is taken from the table without a DNA check. TRBV21-1 has pseudogene status. CDR3 length equals 17 residues. The CDR3 DNA is TGTGCCAGCAGCACAAGAAGGGACAGGGGGCGTGTAGGTGAAGCTTTCTTT. It specifies CASSTRRDRGRVGEAFF.

The chain uses TRBV5-1 and TRBJ2-3, with D perhaps TRBD1 or TRBD2 (6 bases each). The V gene lost 0 bases and the J gene lost 6 bases, with 14 bases spanning the gap. Germline CDR1 SGHRS, CDR2 YFSETQ. CDR3 length equals 15 residues. The CDR3 region has the DNA TGCGCCAGCAGCTTGGAGACGGGGGCAGGTGATACGCAGTATTTT. It yields the protein CASSLETGAGDTQYF.

V usage is TRBV28 and J usage is TRBJ1-1, with 10 bases that match TRBD1. The CDR3 has 18 amino acids. V lost 2 bases, J lost 0 bases, and 9 bases stayed unmatched. Looked up from germline, CDR1 is MDHEN and CDR2 is SYDVKM. CDR3 sequence (DNA): TGTGCCAGCAGTTTACGGCACGGACAGGGGGATTTGAACACTGAAGCTTTCTTT. Translation gives CASSLRHGQGDLNTEAFF.

The chain joins TRBV15 to TRBJ2-3, with 7 bases identical to TRBD2. Looked up from germline, CDR1 is LNHNV and CDR2 is YYDKDF (reference sequence). The V and J ends lost 1 base and 4 bases, in that order; junction bases with no gene match: 11. The CDR3 loop spans 17 amino acids. The DNA of the CDR3 is TGTGCCACCAGCAGAGCGTCGGCGGGGGTCAGAGCAGATACGCAGTATTTT. Translating it yields CATSRASAGVRADTQYF.

This clone was picked up one time. This chain links TRBV28 with TRBJ1-1; D call uncertain. Germline V gives CDR1 MDHEN, CDR2 SYDVKM. This CDR3 is built from 14 residues. With 3 bases removed from V and 4 bases from J, the gap between germline ends came to 12 bases. The CDR3 DNA reads TGTGCCAGCAGTTTGGTTTGGGGAGGCACTGAAGCTTTCTTT. This encodes CASSLVWGGTEAFF.

The V gene is TRBV5-4, the J gene TRBJ2-2, with D perhaps TRBD2 (6 bases). Germline V gene data show CDR1 as SGHNT and CDR2 as YYREEE (reference sequence). This CDR3 spans 15 amino acids. Trimming removed 5 bases from V and 0 bases from J, with 11 bases in between. CDR3 amino acids: CASRASAANTGELFF. CDR3 sequence (DNA): TGTGCCAGCAGGGCTAGCGCCGCGAACACCGGGGAGCTGTTTTTT.

The chain uses TRBV25-1 and TRBJ2-1, with D maybe TRBD2 (6 bases). From germline, CDR1 is MGHDK and CDR2 SYGVNS. The CDR3 is 14 amino acids. Trimming stripped 2 bases from V and 6 bases from J, with 11 bases between. The CDR3 is CASSETRRGNEQFF. The CDR3 DNA is TGTGCCAGCAGTGAAACAAGGAGGGGCAATGAGCAGTTCTTC.

The J gene is TRBJ2-1, the V gene TRBV15, with 7 bases fitting TRBD1. This CDR3 has 14 amino acids. J was trimmed by 4 bases and V by 5 bases; bases with no gene match: 5. Per germline, CDR1 LNHNV and CDR2 YYDKDF (reference sequence). The CDR3 sequence: CATSLGTEYNEQFF. CDR3 bases: TGTGCCACCAGCCTCGGGACAGAATACAATGAGCAGTTCTTC.

This sequence joins TRBV5-1 and TRBJ2-7; 12 nucleotides agree with TRBD2. J was trimmed by 4 bases and V by 7 bases; bases with no gene match: 21. CDR3 length: 19 amino acids. Germline V lookup: CDR1 SGHRS, CDR2 YFSETQ. This chain's CDR3 is CASGFVPRETSGRRYEQYF. In DNA, the CDR3 is TGCGCCAGCGGATTCGTCCCCCGGGAGACTAGCGGGAGAAGGTACGAGCAGTACTTC.

The chain has TRBV6-5 and TRBJ1-1; D gene ambiguous. Germline V lookup: CDR1 MNHEY, CDR2 SVGAGI. V was cut by 4 bases and J by 8 bases, with 14 bases left in between. This CDR3 is built from 13 residues. DNA for the CDR3: TGTGCCAGCAGTTTTGGCCCCGGGGAAGAAGCTTTCTTT. This sequence encodes CASSFGPGEEAFF.

The chain joins TRBV7-9 to TRBJ1-5, with D unresolved. V lost 3 bases, J lost 7 bases, and 7 bases lay in between. There are 12 residues in the CDR3. CDR1 SEHNR and CDR2 FQNEAQ come from the germline V gene (reference sequence). The CDR3 DNA is TGTGCCAGCAGCTTTTGGAGCCAGCCCCAGCATTTT. Its protein product is CASSFWSQPQHF.

The chain has TRBV5-4 and TRBJ2-1; D might be TRBD1 or TRBD2, each matching 6 bases. CDR1 is SGHNT, CDR2 YYREEE, per germline (reference sequence). The CDR3 runs to 16 residues. V lost 4 bases and J 6 bases, leaving 20 bases between the germline ends. CDR3 bases: TGTGCCAGCAGCCCGGAGGGGGTACCTACACCCAATGAGCAGTTCTTC. Protein: CASSPEGVPTPNEQFF. Combining the CDR3 with reference TRBV5-4 and TRBJ2-1 gives the whole variable domain ETGVTQSPTHLIKTRGQQVTLRCSSQSGHNTVSWYQQALGQGPQFIFQYYREEENGRGNFPPRFSGLQFPNYSSELNVNALELDDSALYLCASSPEGVPTPNEQFFGPGTRLTVL.

The chain is built from TRBV5-1 and TRBJ1-2; weak D call: TRBD1 (5 bases). The CDR3 runs 16 residues. In germline, CDR1 is SGHRS, CDR2 YFSETQ. V gave up 1 base and J gave up 3 bases, with 16 bases separating them. The CDR3 here is CASSLPPAGADYGYTF. CDR3 DNA: TGCGCCAGCAGCTTGCCCCCCGCCGGGGCAGACTATGGCTACACCTTC.

The chain is built from TRBV6-5 and TRBJ1-3; D unclear. The CDR3 is 15 amino acids. Germline CDR1 MNHEY, CDR2 SVGAGI. Trimming cost V 10 bases and J 0 bases, with 16 bases left between them. The CDR3 region is CATEKLGSSGNTIYF. Here the CDR3 DNA reads TGTGCCACCGAAAAACTGGGCAGCTCTGGAAACACCATATATTTT.